A single sample is the source of the 5 T cell receptor beta chains below, sequenced in a study of shared clonotypes between healthy human individuals. The protocol was immunoSEQ multiplex PCR, while the TCRdb copy is restricted to in-frame clones and leaves out a portion. The sample contains 1.5 million to 2.5 million clones, about 95% of which appear only once. Positively selected for CCR7, the CD45RO-negative cells used as naive CD8 cells excluded terminally differentiated effector memory CD45RA+ cells. The sample consisted of naive CD8+ T cells sorted from blood. Receptor source: a man between 18 and 35 years old in good health.

V and J are TRBV11-2 and TRBJ2-5; D tentatively fits TRBD1 or TRBD2 (5 bases each). The CDR3 loop spans 14 amino acids. Germline-derived CDR1 and CDR2 are SGHAT and FQNNGV. With 1 base removed from V and 5 bases from J, the gap between germline ends came to 11 bases. This CDR3 is CASSLGWGYETQYF. The CDR3 DNA follows: TGTGCCAGCAGCTTAGGATGGGGGTATGAGACCCAGTACTTC.

The chain has TRBV6-1 and TRBJ2-3; 7 bases fit TRBD1. The V gene end was trimmed by 2 bases and the J gene end by 5 bases; junction bases not matched to a gene: 7. The CDR3 has 15 amino acids. The V gene's germline CDR1 is MNHNS and CDR2 SASEGT. This CDR3 reads CASSEWWTGEDTQYF. In DNA form, the CDR3 reads TGTGCCAGCAGTGAATGGTGGACAGGCGAAGATACGCAGTATTTT.

The chain joins TRBV19 to TRBJ2-2; D could derive from TRBD1 or TRBD2 (5 bases each). Germline assignment: CDR1 LNHDA and CDR2 SQIVND (reference sequence). Trimming pared 3 bases from V and 4 bases from J, leaving 9 bases between. The CDR3 contains 14 residues. The CDR3 sequence: CASSMWGSTGELFF. The CDR3 nucleotides read TGTGCCAGTAGTATGTGGGGGTCCACCGGGGAGCTGTTTTTT. The entire variable domain, with the rest obtained from reference TRBV19 and TRBJ2-2, is as follows: DGGITQSPKYLFRKEGQNVTLSCEQNLNHDAMYWYRQDPGQGLRLIYYSQIVNDFQKGDIAEGYSVSREKKESFPLTVTSAQKNPTAFYLCASSMWGSTGELFFGEGSRLTVL.

The CDR3 DNA follows: TGTGCCAGCAACGATGAAGCTTTCTTT. As protein: CASNDEAFF. V is TRBV6-1 and J is TRBJ1-1; no clear D. This CDR3 has 9 residues. Trimming left V 7 bases short and J 7 bases short, with 4 bases between. Germline V lookup: CDR1 MNHNS, CDR2 SASEGT.

Remarks on this clone: The sample contains more than one DNA sequence encoding this CDR3. CDR3: CASSLAGTEAFF. DNA of the CDR3: TGTGCCAGCAGCCTGGCAGGGACTGAAGCTTTCTTT. The chain uses TRBV13 and TRBJ1-1; perhaps TRBD1 as D (5 bases). CDR3 length equals 12 residues. The ends were cut back, 5 bases at V and 5 bases at J, with 9 bases in the middle. The germline CDR1 and CDR2 sequences are PRHDT and FYEKMQ (reference sequence). Based on the CDR3 plus reference TRBV13 and TRBJ1-1, the full variable domain is AAGVIQSPRHLIKEKRETATLKCYPIPRHDTVYWYQQGPGQDPQFLISFYEKMQSDKGSIPDRFSAQQFSDYHSELNMSSLELGDSALYFCASSLAGTEAFFGQGTRLTVV.